Below are 13 T cell receptor beta chains sequenced from a single sample in a study of blood T cells in healthy people across ages. Using a J-beta primer mix together with a sample-barcoded 5' primer, a second PCR was run for about 6 to 12 cycles. TCRdb passed the 5' RACE reads through MiXCR, listing each CDR3 protein once. Among fewer than 900,000 distinct CDR3 sequences, over 45% were seen once, and the ten largest hold approximately 32%. Sequencing used blood. These receptors all stem from a woman aged 55 to 70 in good health.

V gene TRBV5-1 combines with J gene TRBJ1-1; D ambiguous. From germline, CDR1 is SGHRS and CDR2 YFSETQ. The CDR3 spans 14 residues. Trimming stripped 5 bases from V and 6 bases from J, with 17 bases between. This CDR3 is CASSRGLGAAEAFF. The CDR3 nucleotides are TGCGCCAGCAGTCGGGGTCTCGGCGCCGCTGAAGCTTTCTTT.

This clonotype has a single count. The rearrangement links TRBV7-2 to TRBJ1-2; 8 bases match TRBD1. Germline V CDR1 and CDR2: SGHTA, FQGNSA. V lost 5 bases and J lost 8; bases outside the gene matches: 13. CDR3 length equals 15 residues. CDR3 loop: CASSAQYGQGGGYTF. DNA for the CDR3: TGTGCCAGCAGCGCCCAATACGGACAGGGTGGGGGCTACACCTTC.

The CDR3 DNA sequence: TGTGCCAGCTCACCGGTGGGGCAGGTACATGGCTACACCTTC. As protein: CASSPVGQVHGYTF. This chain joins TRBV18 and TRBJ1-2; possible D gene TRBD1, 5 bases. V lost 3 bases to trimming and J lost 6 bases, with 14 bases between them. There are 14 residues in the CDR3. CDR1 and CDR2 from the germline V gene are KGHSH and LQKENI.

This clonotype occurred a few times. The chain's CDR3 is CASSLGYNVGEQYF. The CDR3 DNA reads TGCGCCAGCAGCTTGGGGTACAATGTTGGCGAGCAGTACTTC. The rearrangement uses TRBV5-1 and TRBJ2-7, with unresolved D. The CDR3 contains 14 residues. Germline CDR1 is SGHRS and CDR2 is YFSETQ. Deletions cut 0 bases from V and 6 bases from J, with 13 bases between.

The chain carries TRBV10-3 and TRBJ1-1; no definite D call. The CDR3 spans 11 residues. Looked up from germline, CDR1 is ENHRY and CDR2 is SYGVKD. Between the trimmed V and J ends, which lost 4 bases and 3 bases, there was a span of 3 bases. The CDR3 nucleotides read TGTGCCATCAGTGCGGACACTGAAGCTTTCTTT. This sequence encodes CAISADTEAFF.

This clonotype turned up a few times. The V gene is TRBV3-1, the J gene TRBJ2-7; D perhaps matches TRBD2 (7 bases). The CDR3 is made up of 15 amino acids. Trimming shortened V by 1 base and J by 2 bases, and 12 bases separated the two germline ends. CDR1 is LGHDT, CDR2 YNNKEL, per germline (reference sequence). DNA of the CDR3: TGTGCCAGCAGCCAAGGGGGGGGCGTTACCTACGAGCAGTACTTC. Its translation: CASSQGGGVTYEQYF.

The gene calls are TRBV29-1 and TRBJ2-1; D call uncertain. The CDR3 has 14 amino acids. V was cut by 5 bases and J by 2 bases, with 13 bases left in between. Germline V lookup: CDR1 SQVTM, CDR2 ANQGSEA. The CDR3 loop reads CSVSRVLAYNEQFF. The CDR3 region has the DNA TGCAGCGTTAGCCGGGTCCTTGCCTACAATGAGCAGTTCTTC.

The CDR3 region is CASRMTGAGGYTF. The CDR3 DNA follows: TGTGCCAGCAGGATGACAGGGGCTGGCGGCTACACCTTC. This chain joins TRBV27 and TRBJ1-2; 8 bases align to TRBD1. The germline gives CDR1 MNHEY, CDR2 SMNVEV (reference sequence). CDR3 size: 13 residues. The junction had 8 bases not matched to a gene; V was cut back by 6 bases and J by 8 bases.

The chain uses TRBV7-2 and TRBJ1-1, with a tentative D call TRBD1 (5 bases). The V gene's germline CDR1 is SGHTA and CDR2 FQGNSA. The CDR3 consists of 15 residues. Trimming shortened V by 5 bases and J by 1 base, and 14 bases separated the two germline ends. In DNA, the CDR3 is TGTGCCAGCAGCGGACTGGACAAATGGAACACTGAAGCTTTCTTT. Translating gives CASSGLDKWNTEAFF.

About this clonotype: This may stem from a read error, because a much larger clone lies one nucleotide away. V and J are TRBV12-3 or TRBV12-4 and TRBJ2-1; 9 bases line up with TRBD1. The CDR3 runs to 14 residues. V lost 6 bases and J lost 13; bases outside the gene matches: 13. CDR3 sequence reads: CASRRDRVDETQFF. The CDR3 nucleotides read TGTGCCAGCAGAAGGGACAGGGTGGATGAGACCCAGTTCTTC.

The rearrangement links TRBV5-1 to TRBJ2-5; no definite D call. V was shortened by 4 bases and J by 5 bases, with 12 bases between the two germline ends. The CDR3 is 13 residues long. CDR1 is SGHRS and CDR2 is YFSETQ in the germline V gene. CDR3 region: CASSVSPEETQYF. The CDR3 DNA is TGCGCCAGCAGCGTATCACCTGAGGAGACCCAGTACTTC. Supplemented by reference TRBV5-1 and TRBJ2-5, the full variable domain reads KAGVTQTPRYLIKTRGQQVTLSCSPISGHRSVSWYQQTPGQGLQFLFEYFSETQRNKGNFPGRFSGRQFSNSRSEMNVSTLELGDSALYLCASSVSPEETQYFGPGTRLLVL.

V gene TRBV10-3 combines with J gene TRBJ2-1; D may be TRBD2 (6 bases). CDR3 size: 12 residues. With 4 bases removed from V and 8 bases from J, the gap between germline ends came to 9 bases. Germline V gene lookup returns CDR1 ENHRY and CDR2 SYGVKD. CDR3 in amino acids: CAISAEGDEQFF. The CDR3 DNA sequence: TGTGCCATCAGTGCGGAGGGTGATGAGCAGTTCTTC.

CDR3 sequence: CASSFPSGSQTTYEQYF. DNA for the CDR3: TGCGCCAGCAGCTTCCCTAGCGGGAGCCAGACTACCTACGAGCAGTACTTC. The chain links TRBV5-1 to TRBJ2-7, with 10 bases fitting TRBD2. This CDR3 contains 17 residues. Germline values: CDR1 SGHRS, CDR2 YFSETQ. V shed 2 bases, J shed 2 bases, and the junction held 10 bases outside the gene matches.